This T cell receptor beta chain was sequenced during a study of blood T cell repertoires in COVID-19 (dated by TCRdb to 2020 to 2021). For the study in its entirety: The collaborator samples originated in the United States, Italy and Spain and spanned the acute and convalescent phases of COVID-19. The material from the prospective study consisted of cDNA or gDNA derived from T cells, B-cell-depleted T cells, or PBMCs. Subjects who had been exposed to COVID-19, were actively infected with it, or had recovered from it provided the deeply sampled blood TCRbeta repertoires that made up the dataset. The repertoires were released in a freely available public database intended as a resource for research on the immune response to SARS-CoV-2. The samples were drawn from two sources: the first 160 participants of the ongoing ImmuneRACE study, and 950 to 1,500 subjects contributed by 6 global collaborators. The sample metadata nearly always contained a de-identified subject ID, COVID-19 status, age in years and sex. Where available, HLA class I and class II types were obtained from metadata supplied by the sample provider rather than from assay-based typing. Overall results and qualifications from the work: The amount of clinical and demographic metadata varied by source and participant and was provided uncurated.

Participants in the prospective study were enrolled through a virtual design, were aged roughly 18 to 100 years, and lived in 24 United States geographic areas. In the prospective study, participants were assigned to cohorts based on the clinical history participants reported in a screening survey and a study questionnaire. ImmuneRACE Cohort 3 recovered participants were defined by two consecutive negative NP/OP PCR tests, healthcare professional clearance, or symptom resolution. Each participant in the prospective study had whole blood, serum and a nasopharyngeal or oropharyngeal swab collected by mobile phlebotomists. Participants in the prospective study had the option to provide additional blood draws and questionnaires over a roughly two-month period. Before DNA extraction, prospective study blood samples were shipped either frozen or at room temperature. The count of this clone is one. This clone's antigen is unknown. No much larger clone exists at a distance of one base, and base qualities are not known.

TCRbeta CDR3 regions were amplified from genomic DNA using the immunoSEQ Assay, a bias-controlled multiplex PCR. From the authors' description of their analysis: Nucleated cell counts per sample were estimated from amplification of reference gene primers within the assay. Sequence reads were collapsed and filtered to measure the absolute abundance of every unique TCRbeta CDR3 rearrangement. For each sample, productive Simpson clonality was calculated by taking the square root of Simpson's diversity index across productive rearrangements. The clones in this table, taken by TCRdb from immuneACCESS, are in-frame only. Not every clone is retained; where verified, under half of the shortfall comes from an unresolved V gene, and the cause of the rest is unknown. V and J calls and clone size follow that table, whereas D and trimming were derived from the DNA. This sample is represented by about 220,000 clones; under 90% of them were singletons. The leading ten clones occupy around 3.4% of the sample.

V gives up 5 bases and J gives up 5 bases, and the segment between their germline ends measures 15 bases. The CDR3 has 15 amino acids, counting the end cysteine and phenylalanine. Only CDR3 DNA is held: 45 bases, read in frame from base 1. CDR1 and CDR2, per the germline V gene (reference sequence), are MNHEY and SMNVEV. Sequenced material: PBMCs or T cells enriched from blood (not recorded which). The rearranged chain carries TRBV27 and TRBJ1-4; matching of 5 bases hints at TRBD1 as the D gene. This TCR came from a woman aged 55-75 years who had recovered from COVID-19. The nucleotides are TGTGCCAGCAGTCCACGGGACGGGAGGAATGAAAAACTGTTTTTT. This is translated as CASSPRDGRNEKLFF.